Sequencing of this T cell receptor beta chain was carried out in a study of T cell responses to AZD1222 COVID-19 vaccine. A remark on this clone: Its antigen is unidentified.

Some clones are missing from TCRdb's copy, which holds only in-frame ones; the method was immunoSEQ multiplex PCR. The sample gives about 130,000 clones, approximately 91% of which show up once; 1.1% is in the top ten. Germline assignment: CDR1 MGHRA and CDR2 YSYEKL. The CDR3 consists of 17 residues. Between the trimmed V and J ends, which lost 9 bases and 1 base, there was a span of 24 bases. Study findings and constraints: In a largely white British group with more females than males, clonal diversity was possibly underestimated. Seropositivity was recorded at baseline in only a handful of AZD1222 recipients.

Source: peripheral blood, taken 28 days after the second AZD1222 dose. This receptor was obtained from an adult who received the AZD1222 COVID-19 vaccine. J is TRBJ1-1 and V is TRBV4-1; D perhaps matches TRBD1 (5 bases). The CDR3 spells CASTSDRGARRNTEAFF. CDR3 in DNA: TGCGCCAGTACAAGTGACAGAGGGGCCCGTAGGAACACTGAAGCTTTCTTT.